A selection of T cell receptor beta chains follows, all from one sample in a study of identical twins. Via MiXCR, TCRdb re-called the 5' RACE reads, giving one row per CDR3 protein. This table holds 200,000 to 250,000 distinct CDR3 sequences, 6.5% to 9% found once. These data were also reused for a study on yellow fever vaccine responses in identical twins.

The sequenced sample consisted of CD8+ T cells sorted from blood. Receptors originate from a woman aged 18-29 years in good health. CDR3s include the opening cysteine and the closing phenylalanine or tryptophan. A D gene is named only where the DNA matches it firmly. Some rows have no size entry. The others give once, few or many, or a class for an expanded clone.

.	TRBD2	17	TRBV3-1	TRBJ2-2	CASSQDLGPLAGGELFF	TGTGCCAGCAGCCAAGATCTGGGGCCTCTAGCGGGGGGGGAGCTGTTTTTT
many	.	15	TRBV11-2	TRBJ2-7	CASSLFGGHNYEQYF	TGTGCCAGCAGCTTATTTGGGGGACACAACTACGAGCAGTACTTC
many	.	17	TRBV5-5	TRBJ2-3	CASSLAGGPKPTDTQYF	TGTGCCAGCAGCTTGGCCGGGGGGCCCAAACCCACAGATACGCAGTATTTT
many	.	14	TRBV4-1	TRBJ1-4	CASSQKPGAEKLFF	TGCGCCAGCAGCCAAAAGCCGGGGGCCGAAAAACTGTTTTTT
.	TRBD2	16	TRBV10-2	TRBJ2-1	CASRMGLAGSLYEQFF	TGCGCCAGCAGGATGGGACTAGCGGGAAGTTTGTATGAGCAGTTCTTC
.	.	24	TRBV21-1	TRBJ2-3	CASSEPGLAGTSAPHREYTDTQYF	TGTGCCAGCAGCGAACCGGGACTAGCGGGAACCAGTGCACCCCATAGAGAATACACAGATACGCAGTATTTT
.	.	14	TRBV24-1	TRBJ2-3	CATSDWDTTDTQYF	TGTGCCACCAGTGACTGGGACACCACAGATACGCAGTATTTT
.	.	13	TRBV15	TRBJ2-7	CATSTSGPYEQYF	TGTGCCACCAGTACCAGCGGACCCTACGAGCAGTACTTC
.	TRBD1	15	TRBV7-8	TRBJ2-1	CASSLGTGMYNEQFF	TGTGCCAGCAGCTTAGGGACAGGGATGTACAATGAGCAGTTCTTC
few	TRBD2	17	TRBV28	TRBJ2-2	CASSWKRGFANTGELFF	TGTGCCAGCAGTTGGAAGCGGGGATTTGCGAACACCGGGGAGCTGTTTTTT
many	.	15	TRBV20-1	TRBJ2-2	CSARETNRDTGELFF	TGCAGTGCTAGAGAGACAAATAGAGACACCGGGGAGCTGTTTTTT
few	TRBD1	13	TRBV13	TRBJ2-5	CASSFDREETQYF	TGTGCCAGCAGCTTTGACAGGGAAGAGACCCAGTACTTC
many	TRBD1	15	TRBV15	TRBJ2-5	CATNLGQGAIETQYF	TGTGCCACCAACCTGGGACAGGGGGCGATAGAGACCCAGTACTTC
many	.	17	TRBV10-3	TRBJ1-1	CAISDAGTTNRVTEAFF	TGTGCCATCAGTGATGCCGGGACTACGAATAGGGTGACTGAAGCTTTCTTT
few	TRBD2	16	TRBV5-5	TRBJ2-1	CASSLVTSGSYNEQFF	TGTGCCAGCAGCTTGGTTACTAGCGGGTCCTACAATGAGCAGTTCTTC
.	TRBD2	20	TRBV2	TRBJ2-1	CASSEANTSGWLGFHQLPYF	TGTGCCAGCAGTGAGGCTAACACTAGCGGGTGGCTCGGTTTTCACCAACTGCCCTACTTC
few	TRBD2	16	TRBV27	TRBJ2-7	CASSLFSSGLRGEQYF	TGTGCCAGCAGTTTATTTTCTAGCGGCCTCCGGGGCGAGCAGTACTTC
.	.	14	TRBV15	TRBJ1-2	CATSSRGGRNGYTF	TGTGCCACCAGCAGCAGAGGAGGAAGAAATGGCTACACCTTC
few	TRBD2	15	TRBV27	TRBJ2-1	CASSLRAGRWDEQFF	TGTGCCAGCAGTTTAAGAGCGGGGCGCTGGGATGAGCAGTTCTTC
many	.	15	TRBV24-1	TRBJ1-2	CATSDLSGNLGGYTF	TGTGCCACCAGTGATTTGTCCGGGAACCTTGGAGGCTACACCTTC
many	TRBD2	15	TRBV27	TRBJ2-1	CASSFGLAGVGEQFF	TGTGCCAGCAGTTTCGGCCTAGCGGGAGTAGGTGAGCAGTTCTTC
many	TRBD1	14	TRBV7-9	TRBJ2-7	CASSGTGSFYEQYF	TGTGCCAGCAGTGGGACAGGCTCTTTCTACGAGCAGTACTTC
.	TRBD1	18	TRBV5-1	TRBJ2-5	CASSLTGTGEGYQETQYF	TGCGCCAGCAGCTTAACCGGGACAGGCGAGGGTTACCAAGAGACCCAGTACTTC
.	.	15	TRBV7-8	TRBJ2-3	CASILDHRGTDTQYF	TGTGCCAGCATCCTCGACCATAGGGGAACAGATACGCAGTATTTT
few	TRBD2	18	TRBV9	TRBJ2-4	CASSVDPSGSGAKNIQYF	TGTGCCAGCAGCGTAGACCCTAGCGGGAGTGGTGCCAAAAACATTCAGTACTTC
few	.	15	TRBV14	TRBJ1-1	CASSQDGTMNTEAFF	TGTGCCAGCAGCCAAGATGGGACAATGAACACTGAAGCTTTCTTT
few	.	11	TRBV2	TRBJ2-1	CASPTYNEQFF	TGTGCCAGCCCAACCTACAATGAGCAGTTCTTC
.	.	13	TRBV11-2	TRBJ2-1	CASSLDEGNEQFF	TGTGCCAGCAGCTTGGACGAGGGGAATGAGCAGTTCTTC
few	.	15	TRBV7-7	TRBJ2-1	CASSLDLGRYNEQFF	TGTGCCAGCAGCTTAGATCTGGGGCGTTACAATGAGCAGTTCTTC
few	.	13	TRBV28	TRBJ2-2	CASSYRLTGELFF	TGTGCCAGCAGTTATCGACTCACCGGGGAGCTGTTTTTT
few	TRBD1	16	TRBV9	TRBJ2-3	CASSKMGQGSVDTQYF	TGTGCCAGCAGCAAAATGGGACAGGGCAGTGTAGATACGCAGTATTTT
few	.	13	TRBV15	TRBJ2-3	CATSMRETDTQYF	TGTGCCACCAGCATGAGAGAGACAGATACGCAGTATTTT
few	TRBD2	18	TRBV24-1	TRBJ2-1	CATSGGTSGSDHYNEQFF	TGTGCCACCAGTGGGGGGACTAGCGGGAGCGATCACTACAATGAGCAGTTCTTC
.	.	14	TRBV24-1	TRBJ2-3	CATSDANRIDTQYF	TGTGCCACCAGTGATGCAAACCGTATAGATACGCAGTATTTT
few	TRBD1	16	TRBV4-2	TRBJ2-7	CASSQEERQGSDEQYF	TGTGCCAGCAGCCAAGAAGAACGACAGGGGTCCGACGAGCAGTACTTC
.	.	13	TRBV7-8	TRBJ2-7	CASSTFGVYEQYF	TGTGCCAGCAGCACCTTCGGGGTTTACGAGCAGTACTTC
few	TRBD2	16	TRBV7-9	TRBJ2-7	CASSLPLAGGFYEQYF	TGTGCCAGCAGCTTGCCACTAGCGGGAGGATTTTACGAGCAGTACTTC
few	TRBD1	14	TRBV2	TRBJ2-3	CASPGGRGTDTQYF	TGTGCCAGCCCAGGGGGCCGGGGCACAGATACGCAGTATTTT
many	.	14	TRBV3-1	TRBJ2-5	CASSQGTSQETQYF	TGTGCCAGCAGCCAAGGTACAAGTCAAGAGACCCAGTACTTC
many	TRBD1	13	TRBV5-1	TRBJ1-1	CASSLPGGPEAFF	TGCGCCAGCAGCTTGCCAGGGGGCCCCGAAGCTTTCTTT
few	.	12	TRBV2	TRBJ1-1	CASLEGNTEAFF	TGTGCCAGCCTGGAGGGTAACACTGAAGCTTTCTTT
many	.	14	TRBV5-1	TRBJ2-3	CASSLELRADTQYF	TGCGCCAGCAGCTTGGAACTACGTGCAGATACGCAGTATTTT
many	TRBD1	12	TRBV6-5	TRBJ1-2	CASTQTGTGYTF	TGTGCCAGCACCCAGACAGGGACTGGCTACACCTTC
.	.	14	TRBV5-1	TRBJ2-7	CASSWGDSFYEQYF	TGCGCCAGCAGCTGGGGGGACAGTTTCTACGAGCAGTACTTC
.	TRBD1	16	TRBV28	TRBJ2-5	CASSLGRQGRGETQYF	TGTGCCAGCAGTTTAGGTCGACAGGGGAGAGGAGAGACCCAGTACTTC
few	TRBD1	18	TRBV5-1	TRBJ2-3	CASSPRTSRDRPGDTQYF	TGCGCCAGCAGCCCAAGAACGAGCCGGGACAGGCCCGGGGATACGCAGTATTTT
.	TRBD2	23	TRBV6-4	TRBJ2-3	CASSPSLAGVLYSPTPRTDTQYF	TGTGCCAGCAGTCCGTCTCTAGCGGGAGTCCTCTATTCCCCTACTCCCCGCACAGATACGCAGTATTTT
many	.	16	TRBV12-3/TRBV12-4	TRBJ1-1	CASSSLSYEENTEAFF	TGTGCCAGCAGCTCCCTGAGTTATGAGGAGAACACTGAAGCTTTCTTT
.	.	18	TRBV7-8	TRBJ2-3	CASSLPPTGNPSTDTQYF	TGTGCCAGCAGCTTACCTCCGACAGGCAACCCTAGCACAGATACGCAGTATTTT
.	.	12	TRBV7-9	TRBJ2-2	CASSLGTGKLFF	TGTGCCAGCAGCTTAGGCACCGGGAAGCTGTTTTTT
.	TRBD1	15	TRBV29-1	TRBJ2-7	CSVDGGQGESYEQYF	TGCAGCGTTGACGGAGGCCAGGGGGAGTCCTACGAGCAGTACTTC
few	.	16	TRBV27	TRBJ1-1	CASSTFGDTPNTEAFF	TGTGCCAGTTCCACCTTCGGGGACACCCCGAACACTGAAGCTTTCTTT
.	.	14	TRBV7-9	TRBJ2-3	CASSPQTATDTQYF	TGTGCCAGCAGCCCCCAGACAGCCACAGATACGCAGTATTTT
few	.	15	TRBV28	TRBJ2-1	CASTPVSASYNEQFF	TGTGCCAGCACCCCTGTATCAGCGAGCTACAATGAGCAGTTCTTC
many	.	14	TRBV29-1	TRBJ2-7	CSVVGEGGHYEQYF	TGCAGCGTTGTAGGGGAAGGAGGGCACTACGAGCAGTACTTC
.	.	15	TRBV5-1	TRBJ2-1	CASSSNGDHYNEQFF	TGCGCCAGCAGCTCAAATGGGGACCACTACAATGAGCAGTTCTTC
.	.	15	TRBV5-6	TRBJ1-2	CASSPTGRANYGYTF	TGTGCCAGCAGCCCGACGGGGAGAGCTAACTATGGCTACACCTTC
many	.	12	TRBV9	TRBJ1-1	CASSESDTEAFF	TGTGCCAGCAGCGAGAGTGACACTGAAGCTTTCTTT
few	.	13	TRBV28	TRBJ1-1	CASSLHRVAEAFF	TGTGCCAGCAGTTTACACAGGGTCGCTGAAGCTTTCTTT
many	TRBD1	13	TRBV20-1	TRBJ2-5	CSARPTGEETQYF	TGCAGTGCTCGACCGACAGGGGAAGAGACCCAGTACTTC